This TCR beta chain came from a study of blood T cell repertoires in COVID-19. Study-level information: Sites in the United States, Italy and Spain provided acute and convalescent COVID-19 samples. The cDNA or gDNA used as material had been derived from T cells, B-cell-depleted T cells, or PBMCs.

Per the authors' pipeline: Scientists estimated how many nucleated cells there were by amplifying reference gene primers. This table comes from immunoSEQ multiplex PCR, and its TCRdb copy is limited to in-frame clones, with some not included. V and J calls and clone size are as listed in that table; D and trimming were resolved from the DNA. This sample carries about 270,000 clones, roughly 79% of them seen once, and the ten largest clones take less than 3%. Germline CDR1 SNHLY, CDR2 FYNNEI. V lost 1 base and J lost 4, with 10 bases in between. CDR3 length: 14 residues. The V gene is TRBV2, the J gene TRBJ1-2; perhaps TRBD1 as D (5 bases). This TCR came from a woman aged 60-75 years with active or convalescent COVID-19. The source material was peripheral blood. The CDR3 reads CASSEGTGRYGYTF. The DNA of the CDR3 is TGTGCCAGCAGTGAAGGTACAGGCCGCTATGGCTACACCTTC.